These T cell receptor beta chains were read from a single sample in a study of OX40 agonist ivuxolimab in advanced cancers. Measured with immunoSEQ multiplex PCR; TCRdb has only the in-frame clones, and not every one. The sample holds about 37,000 clones, around 85% seen once. The specimen was CD4+ or CD8+ T cells sorted from blood, collected in a trial of the OX40 agonist ivuxolimab. The receptors shown here come from an adult with an advanced solid tumor such as melanoma, head and neck, liver or kidney cancer. The CDR3 runs from the conserved cysteine through the conserved F or W. A D gene is named only where the DNA matches it firmly. The size of a clone is reported for some rows only, either as once, few or many, or as a class for expanded clones.

j_call v_call cdr3_length clone_size d_call cdr3_nt cdr3_aa
TRBJ2-7 TRBV6-4 15 once NA TGTGCCAGCAGTGAGGGGGGCGGGAGTTCCTACGAGCAGTACTTC CASSEGGGSSYEQYF
TRBJ1-1 TRBV11-3 13 NA NA TGTGCCAGCAGCTTAGATGGCGGGGATAAAGCTTTCTTT CASSLDGGDKAFF
TRBJ1-1 TRBV4-1 15 NA NA TGCGCCAGCAGGGAGGCCCCGGGCCGGATCACTGAAGCTTTCTTT CASREAPGRITEAFF
TRBJ1-5 TRBV19 15 NA TRBD1 TGTGCCAGTATTGAAGGACAGGGGGCTTGGCAGCCCCAGCATTTT CASIEGQGAWQPQHF
TRBJ2-2 TRBV7-3 18 NA TRBD2 TGTGCCAGCAGCTTAAGCGTTAGCGGGAGCCCGAGCACCGGGGAGCTGTTTTTT CASSLSVSGSPSTGELFF
TRBJ2-3 TRBV19 14 NA NA TGTGCCAGTAGTATAGAGGGAAGCACAGATACGCAGTATTTT CASSIEGSTDTQYF
TRBJ2-7 TRBV14 17 NA TRBD2 TGTGCCAGCAGCCAAGACTTTGGACTAGCGGGTACCTACGAGCAGTACTTC CASSQDFGLAGTYEQYF
TRBJ2-2 TRBV18 16 NA NA TGTGCCAGCTCACCTTACCGGACAGAGAACACCGGGGAGCTGTTTTTT CASSPYRTENTGELFF
TRBJ2-1 TRBV19 14 NA NA TGTGCCAGTAAAGTGGCCACGGGACGTGGGGAGCAGTTCTTC CASKVATGRGEQFF
TRBJ1-4 TRBV9 15 NA NA TGTGCCAGCAGCGCGGGCGGCGGGGGTCATGAAAAACTGTTTTTT CASSAGGGGHEKLFF
TRBJ1-2 TRBV7-3 14 once NA TGTGCCAGCAGCTTAGGAACAGGGAACTATGGCTACACCTTC CASSLGTGNYGYTF
TRBJ2-4 TRBV14 13 NA NA TGTGCCAGCAGCCTATCCGAGGGCGACATTCAGTACTTC CASSLSEGDIQYF
TRBJ1-4 TRBV29-1 13 NA NA TGCAGCGTTGTAAAGGACACCAATGAAAAACTGTTTTTT CSVVKDTNEKLFF
TRBJ2-2 TRBV6-5 16 NA NA TGTGCCAGCAGTTACCAGAGGGAGGGGGCTGTCGGGGAGCTGTTTTTT CASSYQREGAVGELFF
TRBJ2-7 TRBV19 14 NA TRBD1 TGTGCCAGTAGCAAAGGACAGGGTACCTACGAGCAGTACTTC CASSKGQGTYEQYF
TRBJ2-7 TRBV7-5 15 NA NA TGTGCCAGAACCGAGCCTGGGAGGGAAACCTACGAGCAGTACTTC CARTEPGRETYEQYF
TRBJ2-5 TRBV2 14 NA TRBD1 TGTGCCAGCAGACCGACAGGGGGCCTAAAGACCCAGTACTTC CASRPTGGLKTQYF
TRBJ1-2 TRBV16 14 NA TRBD1 TGTGCCAGCAGACCTGGACAGGGGGCGGGTGGCTACACCTTC CASRPGQGAGGYTF
TRBJ2-7 TRBV5-3 10 NA NA TGTGCCAGAAGCGTAGCGTTCCTTTACTTC CARSVAFLYF
TRBJ2-6 TRBV9 17 once TRBD2 TGTGCCAGCAGCTTCAATGCGGGGGGGCCTGGGGCCAACGTCCTGACTTTC CASSFNAGGPGANVLTF
TRBJ2-1 TRBV4-1 18 NA TRBD2 TGCGCCAGCAGTCCCCGCGCTAGCGGGGTAAGCTCCTACAATGAGCAGTTCTTC CASSPRASGVSSYNEQFF
TRBJ2-3 TRBV30 14 few TRBD1 TGTGCCTGGAGTGGATATCCCCAGGGGGCTACGCAGTATTTT CAWSGYPQGATQYF
TRBJ1-5 TRBV5-1 15 NA NA TGCGCCAGCAGCTTGGCTGGGACCTCCGGGCAGCCCCAGCATTTT CASSLAGTSGQPQHF
TRBJ1-5 TRBV6-5 13 NA NA TGTGCCAGCAGCCCCACCGGGAATCAGCCCCAGCATTTT CASSPTGNQPQHF
TRBJ2-7 TRBV19 15 NA NA TGTGCCAGTAGTATCGTTGGGGGGGCATCCTACGAGCAGTACTTC CASSIVGGASYEQYF
TRBJ1-2 TRBV6-1 13 NA TRBD1 TGTGCCAGCACCCCCGGGACAGGGGTAGGCTACACCTTC CASTPGTGVGYTF
TRBJ2-5 TRBV6-1 14 NA TRBD2 TGTGCCAGCAGTGTTAGCGGGCTACAAGAGACCCAGTACTTC CASSVSGLQETQYF
TRBJ1-1 TRBV28 18 few NA TGTGCCAGCAGTTTCCAAGGACCGTTTTCAGACTTAAACACTGAAGCTTTCTTT CASSFQGPFSDLNTEAFF
TRBJ2-5 TRBV2 15 NA TRBD2 TGTGCCAGCAGGGGGACTAGCGGGGGCCAAGAGACCCAGTACTTC CASRGTSGGQETQYF
TRBJ2-7 TRBV5-1 15 NA NA TGCGCCAGCAGCTTGGGTCCCGGGACCACCTACGAGCAGTACTTC CASSLGPGTTYEQYF
TRBJ2-5 TRBV19 12 NA NA TGTGCCAGTAGTAGGGGGGTGGAGACCCAGTACTTC CASSRGVETQYF
TRBJ2-1 TRBV7-3 15 few TRBD2 TGTGCCAGCAGCTTAACGAATGCGGGAGGTCATGAGCAGTTCTTC CASSLTNAGGHEQFF
TRBJ1-1 TRBV6-6 14 NA NA TGTGCCAGCAGGAAGACAGCCATGAACACTGAAGCTTTCTTT CASRKTAMNTEAFF
TRBJ2-2 TRBV5-1 23 NA TRBD2 TGCGCCAGCAGCTTGGCCTTTGGGACGGCTGATTCCGGGACTAGCGGGGGGACCGGGGAGCTGTTTTTT CASSLAFGTADSGTSGGTGELFF
TRBJ2-3 TRBV21-1 17 NA NA TGTGCCAGCAGCAAAGAGCAGGGCCTCACTTTCACAGATACGCAGTATTTT CASSKEQGLTFTDTQYF
TRBJ1-6 TRBV10-3 12 NA NA TGTGCCATCAGGGGAGTTAATTCACCCCTCCACTTT CAIRGVNSPLHF
TRBJ2-3 TRBV5-1 15 NA TRBD2 TGCGCCAGCAGCTCTGGGACTAGCGAGTTAAATACGCAGTATTTT CASSSGTSELNTQYF
TRBJ2-3 TRBV19 16 NA TRBD2 TGTGCCAGTAGTATACGCAGCGGGGGGCGCAAAGATACGCAGTATTTT CASSIRSGGRKDTQYF
TRBJ1-4 TRBV28 15 NA NA TGTGCCAGCAGTCCCCCCCGCGGTACTAATGAAAAACTGTTTTTT CASSPPRGTNEKLFF
TRBJ2-3 TRBV5-8 15 NA TRBD2 TGTGCCAGCAGCTTCCCGGGGCTAGCGGAGGATACGCAGTATTTT CASSFPGLAEDTQYF
TRBJ2-7 TRBV6-1 13 NA NA TGTGCCAGCAGACAGGCCCCGACCTACGAGCAGTACTTC CASRQAPTYEQYF
TRBJ2-5 TRBV19 14 NA TRBD1 TGTGCCAGTAGCCCGACAGGGACGAGGGAGACCCAGTACTTC CASSPTGTRETQYF
TRBJ2-5 TRBV4-2 17 NA NA TGTGCCAGCAGTTTATCGACGGGAGAACTGTACCAAGAGACCCAGTACTTC CASSLSTGELYQETQYF
TRBJ2-3 TRBV28 17 NA TRBD2 TGTGCCAGCAGTTTATTTGGGACTAGCGGGGGTTATGATACGCAGTATTTT CASSLFGTSGGYDTQYF
TRBJ1-5 TRBV4-1 15 NA TRBD1 TGCGCCAGCAGCCAACTTCAGGGGGCCGATCAGCCCCAGCATTTT CASSQLQGADQPQHF
TRBJ1-5 TRBV25-1 14 NA NA TGTGCCAGCGGGGAAGACTGGGGTAATCAGCCCCAGCATTTT CASGEDWGNQPQHF
TRBJ1-6 TRBV5-1 15 NA NA TGCGCCAGCAGCTTGGCGGGGGGAGATAATTCACCCCTCCACTTT CASSLAGGDNSPLHF
TRBJ2-3 TRBV7-2 19 once TRBD2 TGTGCCAGCTCGGGCGGACTAGCGGGGGGTTTACTTAGCACAGATACGCAGTATTTT CASSGGLAGGLLSTDTQYF
TRBJ1-5 TRBV19 15 few NA TGTGCCAGTAGTCAGGTCTGGGGGAGCAATCAGCCCCAGCATTTT CASSQVWGSNQPQHF
TRBJ2-1 TRBV5-4 14 NA NA TGTGCCAGCAGCTTTGAAAGGCATTGGGATGAGCAGTTCTTC CASSFERHWDEQFF
TRBJ2-1 TRBV6-5 14 few NA TGTGCCAGCAGTTCGGGCGGATGGGGCAATGAGCAGTTCTTC CASSSGGWGNEQFF
TRBJ2-2 TRBV19 16 NA TRBD1 TGTGCCAGTATTAAAACGGGACAGGGAAACACCGGGGAGCTGTTTTTT CASIKTGQGNTGELFF
TRBJ2-1 TRBV6-5 15 once NA TGTGCCAGCAGTTACTCGAGTATGGGGTCGGATGAGCAGTTCTTC CASSYSSMGSDEQFF
TRBJ1-2 TRBV19 12 NA TRBD1 TGTGCCAGCCATGACCAGGGGGATGGCTACACCTTC CASHDQGDGYTF
TRBJ2-7 TRBV20-1 11 NA NA TGCAGTTATTCCCCCGGGTTCGAGCAGTACTTC CSYSPGFEQYF